Listed below are T cell receptor beta chains from one sample, sequenced in a study of CD8+CD57+ T cells in acquired aplastic anemia. MiXCR was run by TCRdb on the reads, yielding one entry per CDR3 protein. The table has hundreds of thousands of distinct CDR3 sequences, more than 40% seen once. Sample: sorted CD4+, CD8+, or CD8+CD57+ T cells (not recorded which) from PBMCs. The receptor set was obtained from a human donor with aplastic anemia. CDR3s include the opening cysteine and the closing phenylalanine or tryptophan. The D gene is left open where the match is weak. Clone size appears in some rows only: once, few, many, or a class for an expanded clone.

TRBD2	TRBV7-9	many	TRBJ2-2	CASSLGGLAENTGELFF	TGTGCCAGCAGCTTAGGGGGACTAGCGGAAAACACCGGGGAGCTGTTTTTT
-	TRBV12-3/TRBV12-4	few	TRBJ2-3	CASSLNHRLSTDTQYF	TGTGCCAGCAGTTTAAACCACCGCCTTAGCACAGATACGCAGTATTTT
-	TRBV10-3	-	TRBJ1-2	CAISESASGAGGYTF	TGTGCCATCAGTGAGTCAGCGAGCGGGGCCGGCGGCTACACCTTC
TRBD1	TRBV10-3	-	TRBJ2-7	CAISASWGQSSYEQYF	TGTGCCATCAGTGCTTCCTGGGGACAGAGCTCCTACGAGCAGTACTTC
TRBD2	TRBV11-2	many	TRBJ2-1	CASSLLRGAGGSEQFF	TGTGCCAGCAGCTTACTGAGAGGGGCGGGAGGAAGCGAGCAGTTCTTC
-	TRBV20-1	-	TRBJ1-1	CSARDYKRSGAFF	TGCAGTGCTAGAGACTACAAGCGATCGGGAGCTTTCTTT
-	TRBV10-1	few	TRBJ2-1	CASSLAGLSYNEQFF	TGCGCCAGCAGCTTGGCCGGGCTCTCCTACAATGAGCAGTTCTTC
-	TRBV2	-	TRBJ2-7	CASSVTGSYEQYF	TGTGCCAGCAGTGTCACCGGATCCTACGAGCAGTACTTC
TRBD1	TRBV4-3	-	TRBJ2-2	CASSPGQYTGELFF	TGCGCCAGCAGCCCGGGACAGTACACCGGGGAGCTGTTTTTT
TRBD2	TRBV10-1	-	TRBJ2-1	CASSDGTSDLNEQFF	TGCGCCAGCAGTGATGGGACTAGCGATCTCAATGAGCAGTTCTTC
-	TRBV2	many	TRBJ1-1	CASSESRGGGTEAFF	TGTGCCAGCAGTGAAAGTAGAGGGGGAGGCACTGAAGCTTTCTTT
-	TRBV6-5	-	TRBJ1-3	CASRAPGQNTIYF	TGTGCCAGCAGGGCCCCGGGGCAAAACACCATATATTTT
-	TRBV19	-	TRBJ1-1	CASSTKTLMNTEAFF	TGTGCCAGTAGTACTAAGACACTCATGAACACTGAAGCTTTCTTT
-	TRBV4-3	many	TRBJ1-2	CASSQRPGDGYTF	TGCGCCAGCAGCCAAAGACCAGGGGACGGCTACACCTTC
-	TRBV4-3	-	TRBJ2-7	CASSQASGAAYEQYF	TGCGCCAGCAGCCAAGCATCAGGGGCCGCCTACGAGCAGTACTTC
TRBD1	TRBV4-3	many	TRBJ1-6	CASSQGTGPNSPLHF	TGCGCCAGCAGCCAAGGGACAGGGCCTAATTCACCCCTCCACTTT
-	TRBV5-1	-	TRBJ1-5	CASSLSGKEPQHF	TGCGCCAGCAGCTTGTCCGGGAAGGAGCCCCAGCATTTT
-	TRBV7-2	-	TRBJ2-5	CASSLVDAQYF	TGTGCCAGCAGCTTAGTCGACGCCCAGTACTTC
-	TRBV20-1	-	TRBJ1-5	CSATALGRGYDQPQHF	TGCAGTGCCACCGCCTTGGGGAGGGGCTACGATCAGCCCCAGCATTTT
TRBD2	TRBV6-5	many	TRBJ2-1	CASSWTSSLSEQFF	TGTGCCAGCAGTTGGACTAGCTCCCTCTCAGAGCAGTTCTTC
TRBD1	TRBV7-9	-	TRBJ1-1	CASGPRTGVNTEAFF	TGTGCCAGCGGCCCTAGGACAGGAGTGAACACTGAAGCTTTCTTT
TRBD1	TRBV19	-	TRBJ2-1	CASSIDGTGAYNEQFF	TGTGCCAGTAGTATAGACGGGACAGGAGCTTACAATGAGCAGTTCTTC
-	TRBV19	-	TRBJ1-6	CASSIVKGDSPLHF	TGTGCCAGTAGTATAGTAAAAGGCGATTCACCCCTCCACTTT
-	TRBV9	many	TRBJ2-1	CASSLWTEQTQFF	TGTGCCAGCAGCCTATGGACTGAGCAGACCCAGTTCTTC
TRBD2	TRBV20-1	-	TRBJ2-5	CSARGLAGSGLETRYF	TGCAGTGCGAGAGGGCTAGCGGGCAGCGGGCTAGAGACCCGGTACTTC
-	TRBV6-1	many	TRBJ1-6	CATTAGANSPLHF	TGTGCCACCACCGCCGGGGCTAATTCACCCCTCCACTTT
TRBD1	TRBV10-2	few	TRBJ1-2	CASRTGADGYTF	TGCGCCAGCAGGACAGGGGCGGATGGCTACACCTTC
TRBD1	TRBV20-1	-	TRBJ1-1	CSAGGDRGMNTEAFF	TGCAGCGCCGGAGGGGACAGGGGAATGAACACTGAAGCTTTCTTT
-	TRBV4-2	many	TRBJ1-5	CASSQALPAGANQPQHF	TGTGCCAGCAGCCAAGCCCTACCCGCAGGGGCCAATCAGCCCCAGCATTTT
-	TRBV7-9	many	TRBJ1-1	CASSTLGAGTEAFF	TGTGCCAGCAGCACCTTAGGCGCGGGGACTGAAGCTTTCTTT
-	TRBV2	few	TRBJ1-5	CASSSGRGAGNQPQHF	TGTGCCAGCAGTTCAGGACGGGGGGCCGGCAATCAGCCCCAGCATTTT
TRBD1	TRBV29-1	-	TRBJ1-2	CSVQGQGGEGIYGYTF	TGCAGCGTCCAAGGACAGGGGGGAGAGGGGATCTATGGCTACACCTTC
TRBD1	TRBV27	-	TRBJ1-1	CASSSGTGWDTEAFF	TGTGCCAGCAGTTCGGGGACAGGGTGGGACACTGAAGCTTTCTTT
-	TRBV4-1	few	TRBJ1-1	CASSRDPNRNTEAFF	TGCGCCAGCAGCCGAGACCCTAATCGGAACACTGAAGCTTTCTTT
TRBD2	TRBV4-2	many	TRBJ2-1	CASSQLLADSYNEQFF	TGTGCCAGCAGCCAACTACTAGCGGACTCCTACAATGAGCAGTTCTTC